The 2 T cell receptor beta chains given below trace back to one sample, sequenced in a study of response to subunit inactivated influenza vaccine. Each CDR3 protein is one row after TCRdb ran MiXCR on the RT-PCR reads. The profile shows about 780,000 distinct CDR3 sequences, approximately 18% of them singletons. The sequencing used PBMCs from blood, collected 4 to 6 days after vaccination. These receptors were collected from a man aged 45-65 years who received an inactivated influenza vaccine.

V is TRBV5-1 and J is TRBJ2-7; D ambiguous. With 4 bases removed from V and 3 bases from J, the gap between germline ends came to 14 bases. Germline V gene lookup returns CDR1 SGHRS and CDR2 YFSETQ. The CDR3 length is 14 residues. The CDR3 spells CASSILKVGYEQYF. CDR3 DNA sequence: TGCGCCAGCAGCATACTAAAAGTGGGCTACGAGCAGTACTTC.

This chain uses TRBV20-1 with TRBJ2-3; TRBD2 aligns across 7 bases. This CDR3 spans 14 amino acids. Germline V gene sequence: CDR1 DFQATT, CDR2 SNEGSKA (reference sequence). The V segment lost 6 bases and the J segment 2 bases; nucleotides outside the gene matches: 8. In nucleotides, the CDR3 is TGCAGTGCGAGCGGGACTGCCCACACAGATACGCAGTATTTT. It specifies CSASGTAHTDTQYF.